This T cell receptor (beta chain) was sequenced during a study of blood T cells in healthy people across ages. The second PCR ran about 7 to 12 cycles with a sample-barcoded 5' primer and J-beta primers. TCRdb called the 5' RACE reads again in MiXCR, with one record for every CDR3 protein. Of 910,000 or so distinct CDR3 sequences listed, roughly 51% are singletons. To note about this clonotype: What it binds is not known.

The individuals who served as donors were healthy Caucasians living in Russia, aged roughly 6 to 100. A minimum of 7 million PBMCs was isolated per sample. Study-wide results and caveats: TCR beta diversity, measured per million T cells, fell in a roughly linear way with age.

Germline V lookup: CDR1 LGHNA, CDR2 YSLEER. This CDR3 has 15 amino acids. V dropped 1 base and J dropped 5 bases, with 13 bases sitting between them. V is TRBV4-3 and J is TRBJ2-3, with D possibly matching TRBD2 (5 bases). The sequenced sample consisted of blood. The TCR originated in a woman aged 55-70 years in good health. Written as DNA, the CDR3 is TGCGCCAGCAGCCAAGGGGCGGGTCGGAGAGATACGCAGTATTTT. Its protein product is CASSQGAGRRDTQYF.